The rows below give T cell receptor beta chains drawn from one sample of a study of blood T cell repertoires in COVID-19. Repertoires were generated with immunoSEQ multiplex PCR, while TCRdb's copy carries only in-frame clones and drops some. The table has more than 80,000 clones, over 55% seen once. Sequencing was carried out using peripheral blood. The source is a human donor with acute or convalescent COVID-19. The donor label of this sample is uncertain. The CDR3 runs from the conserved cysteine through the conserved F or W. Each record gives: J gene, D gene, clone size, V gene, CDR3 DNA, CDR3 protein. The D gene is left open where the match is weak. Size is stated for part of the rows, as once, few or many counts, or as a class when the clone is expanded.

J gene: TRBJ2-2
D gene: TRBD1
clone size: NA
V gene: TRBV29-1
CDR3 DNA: TGCAGCGTCTTCCACCGGGACAGGTGGAACACCGGGGAGCTGTTTTTT
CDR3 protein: CSVFHRDRWNTGELFF

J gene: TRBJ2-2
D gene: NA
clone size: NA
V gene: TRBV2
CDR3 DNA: TGTGCCAGCAGCCGGGAGGGACAGTCCGGGGCCGGGGAGCTGTTTTTT
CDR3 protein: CASSREGQSGAGELFF

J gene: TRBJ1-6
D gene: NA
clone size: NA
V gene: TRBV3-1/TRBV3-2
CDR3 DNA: TGTGCCAGCAGCTCAGACAGCTCCTATAATTCACCCCTCCACTTT
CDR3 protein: CASSSDSSYNSPLHF

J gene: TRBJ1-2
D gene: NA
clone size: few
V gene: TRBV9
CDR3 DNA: TGTGCCAGCAGCGTAGAGTGGCAGGGCTATGGCTACACCTTC
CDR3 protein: CASSVEWQGYGYTF

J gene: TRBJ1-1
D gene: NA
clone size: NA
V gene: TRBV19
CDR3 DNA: TGTGCCAGTAGTATTGGACAGATGAACACTGAAGCTTTCTTT
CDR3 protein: CASSIGQMNTEAFF

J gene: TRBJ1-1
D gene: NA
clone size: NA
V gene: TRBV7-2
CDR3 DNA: TGTGCCAGCAGCCCTTGGAGAGGAGGCGGTGGGACTTTCTTT
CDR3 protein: CASSPWRGGGGTFF

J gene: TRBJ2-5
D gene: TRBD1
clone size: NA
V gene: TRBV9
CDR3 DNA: TGTGCCAGCAGCTCGAGGACAGGGGAAGAGACCCAGTACTTC
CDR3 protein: CASSSRTGEETQYF

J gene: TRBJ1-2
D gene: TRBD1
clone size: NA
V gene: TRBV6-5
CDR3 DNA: TGTGCCAGCAGAAAACAGGGGGCGCAGAATGGCTACACCTTC
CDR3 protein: CASRKQGAQNGYTF

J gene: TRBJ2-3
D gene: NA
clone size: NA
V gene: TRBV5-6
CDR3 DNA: TGTGCCAGCACCCAAGGGTTAGCGAGCACAGATACGCAGTATTTT
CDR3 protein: CASTQGLASTDTQYF

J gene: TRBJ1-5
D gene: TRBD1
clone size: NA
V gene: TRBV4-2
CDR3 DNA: TGTGCCAGCAGCCAAGCCAGGGGGCGGCAGAATCAGCCCCAGCATTTT
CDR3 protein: CASSQARGRQNQPQHF

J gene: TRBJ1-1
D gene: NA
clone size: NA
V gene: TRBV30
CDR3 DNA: TGTGCCTGCCAGGGAGGGGAAGCTTTCTTT
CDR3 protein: CACQGGEAFF

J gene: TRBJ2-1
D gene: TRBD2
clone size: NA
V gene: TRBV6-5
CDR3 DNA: TGTGCCAGCAGTTCCGGGACTAGGGGCAATGAGCAGTTCTTC
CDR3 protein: CASSSGTRGNEQFF

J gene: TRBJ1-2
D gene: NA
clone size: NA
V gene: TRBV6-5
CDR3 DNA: TGTGCCAGCAGTTACTCACCCACAGGGAACTATGGCTACACCTTC
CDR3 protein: CASSYSPTGNYGYTF

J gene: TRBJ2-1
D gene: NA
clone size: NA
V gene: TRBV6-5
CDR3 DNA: TGTGCCAGCAGTATGGACATGGTAGGCCGTGAGCAGTTCTTC
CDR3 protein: CASSMDMVGREQFF

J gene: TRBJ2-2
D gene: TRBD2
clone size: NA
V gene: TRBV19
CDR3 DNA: TGTGCCAGTAATAGCGGGGGAGCGAGAACCGGGGAGCTGTTTTTT
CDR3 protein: CASNSGGARTGELFF

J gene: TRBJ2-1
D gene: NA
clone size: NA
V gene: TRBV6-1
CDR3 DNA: TGTGCCAGCAGTGAACGTAGCGTCAATGAGCAGTTCTTC
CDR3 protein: CASSERSVNEQFF

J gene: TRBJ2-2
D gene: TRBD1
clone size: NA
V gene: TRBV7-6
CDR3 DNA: TGTGCCAGCAGCAGAACACAGGGGGAGTACACCGGGGAGCTGTTTTTT
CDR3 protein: CASSRTQGEYTGELFF

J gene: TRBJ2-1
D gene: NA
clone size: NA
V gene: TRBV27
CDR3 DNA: TGTGCCAGCAGTTTATCAAAGTGGCTCAATGAGCAGTTCTTC
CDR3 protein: CASSLSKWLNEQFF

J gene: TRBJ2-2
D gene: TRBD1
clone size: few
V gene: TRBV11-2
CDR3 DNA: TGTGCCAGCAGCCCTATTTCGGGACAGGGATTCACCGGGGAGCTGTTTTTT
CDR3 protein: CASSPISGQGFTGELFF

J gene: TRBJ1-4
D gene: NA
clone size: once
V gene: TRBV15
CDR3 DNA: TGTGCCACCAGCAGGCACAGGGCCGGCACTAATGAAAAACTGTTTTTT
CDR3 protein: CATSRHRAGTNEKLFF

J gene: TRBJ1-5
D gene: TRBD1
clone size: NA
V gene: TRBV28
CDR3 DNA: TGTGCCAGCAGGGGGACAGGGGGGACTCAGCCCCAGCATTTT
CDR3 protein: CASRGTGGTQPQHF

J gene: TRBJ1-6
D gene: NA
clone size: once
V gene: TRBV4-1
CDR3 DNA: TGCGCCAGCAGCCAAGATCCGGGCAGGGTTAGTTCACCCCTCCACTTT
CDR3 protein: CASSQDPGRVSSPLHF

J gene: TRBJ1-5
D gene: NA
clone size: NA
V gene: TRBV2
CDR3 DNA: TGTGCCAGCAGACAGGGTTTTTATGGCAATCAGCCCCAGCATTTT
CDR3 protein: CASRQGFYGNQPQHF

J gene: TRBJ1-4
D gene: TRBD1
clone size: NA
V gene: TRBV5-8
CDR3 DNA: TGTGCCAGCAGACATAGACAGGGGGCTTCAGAAAAAAAACTGTTTTTT
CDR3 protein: CASRHRQGASEKKLFF

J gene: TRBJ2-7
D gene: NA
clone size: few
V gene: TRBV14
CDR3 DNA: TGTGCCAGCAGCCAAGACACAGGACGATCCTACGAGCAGTACTTC
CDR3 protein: CASSQDTGRSYEQYF

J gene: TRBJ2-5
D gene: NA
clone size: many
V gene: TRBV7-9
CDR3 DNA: TGTGCCAGCAGCTTAGCGCGGCAGGGGGAGACCCAGTACTTC
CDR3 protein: CASSLARQGETQYF

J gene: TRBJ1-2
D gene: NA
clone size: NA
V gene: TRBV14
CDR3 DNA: TGTGCCAGCAGCCAAACAGCTCCCAACTATGGCTACACCTTC
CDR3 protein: CASSQTAPNYGYTF

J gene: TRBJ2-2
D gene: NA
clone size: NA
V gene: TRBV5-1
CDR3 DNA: TGCGCCAGCAGCTTGTTGGTACGTGGAGTCGGGGAGCTGTTTTTT
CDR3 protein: CASSLLVRGVGELFF

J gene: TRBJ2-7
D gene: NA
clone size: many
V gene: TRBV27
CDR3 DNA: TGTGCCAGCAGTTTATCGGGAGGTAACGGCTACGAGCAGTACTTC
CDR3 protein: CASSLSGGNGYEQYF

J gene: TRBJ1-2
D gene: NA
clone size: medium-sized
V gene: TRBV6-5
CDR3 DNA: TGTGCCAGCAGTATGCAGGGCTTCTATGGCTACACCTTC
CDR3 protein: CASSMQGFYGYTF

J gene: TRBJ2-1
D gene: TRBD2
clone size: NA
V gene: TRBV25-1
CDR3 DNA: TGTGCCAGCAGTGAAGGAGGGACTAGCTTAAATGAGCAGTTCTTC
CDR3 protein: CASSEGGTSLNEQFF

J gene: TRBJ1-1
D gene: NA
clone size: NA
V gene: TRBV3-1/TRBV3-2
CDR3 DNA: TGTGCCAGCAGCCCGTCGAAAGGGAGGCTGACTGAAGCTTTCTTT
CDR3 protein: CASSPSKGRLTEAFF

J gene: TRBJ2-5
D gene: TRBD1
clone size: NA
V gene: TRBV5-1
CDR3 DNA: TGCGCCAGCAGCGGACTGGGACAGGGACAAGAGACCCAGTACTTC
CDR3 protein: CASSGLGQGQETQYF

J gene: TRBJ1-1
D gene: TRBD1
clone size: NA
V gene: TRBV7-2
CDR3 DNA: TGTGCCAGCAGCCCGAAGACAGGGTGGGACACTGAAGCTTTCTTT
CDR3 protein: CASSPKTGWDTEAFF

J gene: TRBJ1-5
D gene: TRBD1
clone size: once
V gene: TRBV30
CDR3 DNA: TGTGCCTGGAGTAACGAAGACAGGGAAAATCAGCCCCAGCATTTT
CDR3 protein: CAWSNEDRENQPQHF

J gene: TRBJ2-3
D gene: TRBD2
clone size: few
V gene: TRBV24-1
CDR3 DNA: TGTGCCACCAGTGATACTAGCGGGATTGCGACAGATACGCAGTATTTT
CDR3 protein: CATSDTSGIATDTQYF

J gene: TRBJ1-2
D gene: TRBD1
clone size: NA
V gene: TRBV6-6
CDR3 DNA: TGTGCCAGCAGTTACGGGACAGGTGCTAATGGCTACACCTTC
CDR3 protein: CASSYGTGANGYTF

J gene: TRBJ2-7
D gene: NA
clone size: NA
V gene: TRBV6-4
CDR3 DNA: TGTGCCAGCAGTTTAGCGGCAACCTACGAGCAGTACTTC
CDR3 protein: CASSLAATYEQYF

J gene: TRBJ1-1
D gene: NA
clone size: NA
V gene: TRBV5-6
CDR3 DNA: TGTGCCAGCAGCGGACAGAACACTGAAGCTTTCTTT
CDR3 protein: CASSGQNTEAFF

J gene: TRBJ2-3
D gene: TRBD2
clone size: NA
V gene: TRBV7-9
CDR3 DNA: TGTGCCAGCAGCTCGCTGGGCGGGGGGGCTCTTACAGATACGCAGTATTTT
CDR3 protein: CASSSLGGGALTDTQYF

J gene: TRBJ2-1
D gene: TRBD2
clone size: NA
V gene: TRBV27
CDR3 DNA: TGTGCCAGCTCGGGAGGGGCCTACTACAATGAGCAGTTCTTC
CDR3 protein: CASSGGAYYNEQFF

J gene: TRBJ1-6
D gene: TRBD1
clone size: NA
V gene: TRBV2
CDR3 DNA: TGTGCCAGCAGCCGGGACAGGGGTAATTCACCCCTCCACTTT
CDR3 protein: CASSRDRGNSPLHF

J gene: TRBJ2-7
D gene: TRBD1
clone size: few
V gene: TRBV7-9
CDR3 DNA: TGTGCCAGCAGCTTCTCCGGGACAGCACTGGGAGAGCAGTACTTC
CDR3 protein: CASSFSGTALGEQYF

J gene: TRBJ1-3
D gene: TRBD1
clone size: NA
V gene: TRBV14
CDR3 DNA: TGTGCCAGCAGCCAAGGACAGGGTCTCGCTGGAAACACCATATATTTT
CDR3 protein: CASSQGQGLAGNTIYF

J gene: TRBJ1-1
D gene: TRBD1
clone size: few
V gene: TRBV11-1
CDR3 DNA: TGTGCCAGCAGCTTAACTACAGGGGGCTCTGAAGCTTTCTTT
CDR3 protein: CASSLTTGGSEAFF

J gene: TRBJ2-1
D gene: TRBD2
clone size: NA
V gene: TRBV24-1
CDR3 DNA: TGTGCCACCAGTGATCCCCGTGGCGGGGGGAGGGATGAGCAGTTCTTC
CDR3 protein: CATSDPRGGGRDEQFF

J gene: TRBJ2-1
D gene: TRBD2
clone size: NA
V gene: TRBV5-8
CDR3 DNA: TGTGCCAGCAGCCCGGCGAGTAGCGGGGGGATATACAATGAGCAGTTCTTC
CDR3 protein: CASSPASSGGIYNEQFF

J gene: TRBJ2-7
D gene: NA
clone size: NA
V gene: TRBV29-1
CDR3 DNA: TGCAGCGTTGGGGCCAGGTTGGGCTACGAGCAGTACTTC
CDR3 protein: CSVGARLGYEQYF

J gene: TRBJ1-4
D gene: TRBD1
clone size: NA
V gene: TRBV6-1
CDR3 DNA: TGTGCCAGCAGTGAAAAAAAGCGACAGGGGCAAACTAATGAAAAACTGTTTTTT
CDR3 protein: CASSEKKRQGQTNEKLFF

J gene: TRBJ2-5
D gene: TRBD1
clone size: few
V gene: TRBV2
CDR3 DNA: TGTGCCAGCAGTCGTCCCGGGACAGGGTGGGAGACCCAGTACTTC
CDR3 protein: CASSRPGTGWETQYF

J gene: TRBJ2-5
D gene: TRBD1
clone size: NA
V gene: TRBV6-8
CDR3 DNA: TGTGCCAGCAGTACGCTATGGACAGGGGAGACCCAGTACTTC
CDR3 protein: CASSTLWTGETQYF

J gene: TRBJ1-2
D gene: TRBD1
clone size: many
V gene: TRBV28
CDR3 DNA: TGTGCCAGCACCAATCACGGGACAGGCTCCTATGGCTACACCTTC
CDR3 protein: CASTNHGTGSYGYTF

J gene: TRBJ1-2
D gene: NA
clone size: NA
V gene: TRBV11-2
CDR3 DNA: TGTGCCAGCAGCTTAGATGTACAGATGGCCCGCTATGGCTACACCTTC
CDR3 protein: CASSLDVQMARYGYTF